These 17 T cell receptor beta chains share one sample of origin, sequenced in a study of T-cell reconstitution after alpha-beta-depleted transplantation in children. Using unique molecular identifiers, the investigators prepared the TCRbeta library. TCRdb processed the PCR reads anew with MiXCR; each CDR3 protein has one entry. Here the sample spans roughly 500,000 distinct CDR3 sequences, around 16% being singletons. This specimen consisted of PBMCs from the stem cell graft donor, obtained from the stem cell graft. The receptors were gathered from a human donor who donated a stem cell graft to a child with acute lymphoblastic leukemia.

The chain's CDR3 is CASSISAGPLPGELFF. The CDR3 coding sequence is TGCGCCAGCAGCATCTCGGCCGGGCCACTTCCCGGGGAGCTGTTTTTT. This rearrangement joins TRBV5-1 to TRBJ2-2; the D is unclear. Germline values: CDR1 SGHRS, CDR2 YFSETQ. This CDR3 has 16 amino acids. The V end lost 4 bases, the J end lost 6 bases, and 19 bases lay between the germline ends. Filled out from reference TRBV5-1 and TRBJ2-2, the complete variable domain reads KAGVTQTPRYLIKTRGQQVTLSCSPISGHRSVSWYQQTPGQGLQFLFEYFSETQRNKGNFPGRFSGRQFSNSRSEMNVSTLELGDSALYLCASSISAGPLPGELFFGEGSRLTVL.

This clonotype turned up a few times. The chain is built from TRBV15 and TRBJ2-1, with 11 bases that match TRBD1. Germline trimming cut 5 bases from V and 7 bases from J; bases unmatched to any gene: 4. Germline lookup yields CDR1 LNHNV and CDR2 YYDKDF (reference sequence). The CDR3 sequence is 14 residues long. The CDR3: CATSPRDRGNEQFF. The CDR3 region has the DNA TGTGCCACCAGCCCCCGGGACAGGGGGAATGAGCAGTTCTTC.

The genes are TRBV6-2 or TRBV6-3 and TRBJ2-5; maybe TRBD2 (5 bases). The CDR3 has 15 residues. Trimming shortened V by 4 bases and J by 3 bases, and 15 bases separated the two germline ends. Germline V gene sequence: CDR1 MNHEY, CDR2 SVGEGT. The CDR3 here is CASSSPGLVKETQYF. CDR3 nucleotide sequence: TGTGCCAGCAGTTCCCCAGGACTGGTAAAAGAGACCCAGTACTTC.

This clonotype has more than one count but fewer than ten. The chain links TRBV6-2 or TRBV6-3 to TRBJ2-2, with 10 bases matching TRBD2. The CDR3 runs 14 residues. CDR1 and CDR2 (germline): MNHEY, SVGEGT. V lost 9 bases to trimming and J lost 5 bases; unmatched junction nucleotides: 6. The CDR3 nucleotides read TGTGCCAGTCTAGCGGGAGATGGGACCGGGGAGCTGTTTTTT. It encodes CASLAGDGTGELFF.

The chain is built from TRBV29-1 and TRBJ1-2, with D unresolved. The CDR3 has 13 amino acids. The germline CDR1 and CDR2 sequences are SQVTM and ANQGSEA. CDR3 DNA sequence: TGCAGTGCCGGGATAGGTCGTAACTATGGCTACACCTTC. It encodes CSAGIGRNYGYTF.

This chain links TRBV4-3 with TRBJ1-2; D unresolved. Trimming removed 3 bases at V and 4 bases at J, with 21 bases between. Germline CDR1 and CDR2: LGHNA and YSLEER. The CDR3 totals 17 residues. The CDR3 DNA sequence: TGCGCCAGCAGCCATCCTTTGGCCCCCCGGGGTACCTATGGCTACACCTTC. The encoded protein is CASSHPLAPRGTYGYTF.

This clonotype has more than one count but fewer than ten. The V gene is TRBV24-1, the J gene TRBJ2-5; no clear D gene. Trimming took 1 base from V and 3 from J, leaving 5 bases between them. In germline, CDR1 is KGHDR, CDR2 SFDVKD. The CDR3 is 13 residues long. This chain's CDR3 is CATSDLSEETQYF. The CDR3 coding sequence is TGTGCCACCAGTGATTTAAGCGAAGAGACCCAGTACTTC.

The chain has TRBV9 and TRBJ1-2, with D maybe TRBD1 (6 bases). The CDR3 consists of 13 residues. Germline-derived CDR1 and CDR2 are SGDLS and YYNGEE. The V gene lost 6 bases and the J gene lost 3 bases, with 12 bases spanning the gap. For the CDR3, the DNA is TGTGCCAGCAATTCGGACAGTTACTATGGCTACACCTTC. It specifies CASNSDSYYGYTF.

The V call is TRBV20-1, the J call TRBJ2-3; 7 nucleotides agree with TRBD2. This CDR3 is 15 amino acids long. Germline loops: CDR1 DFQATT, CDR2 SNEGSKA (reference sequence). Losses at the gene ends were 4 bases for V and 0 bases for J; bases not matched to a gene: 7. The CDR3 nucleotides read TGCAGTGCTATAGGCGGGAGACGTAGCACAGATACGCAGTATTTT. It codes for CSAIGGRRSTDTQYF.

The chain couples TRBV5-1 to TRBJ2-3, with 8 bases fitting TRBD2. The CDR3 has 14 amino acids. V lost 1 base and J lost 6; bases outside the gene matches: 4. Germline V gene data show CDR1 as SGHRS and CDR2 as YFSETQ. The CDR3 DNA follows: TGCGCCAGCAGCTTGATAGCGGGAATGGATACGCAGTATTTT. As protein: CASSLIAGMDTQYF.

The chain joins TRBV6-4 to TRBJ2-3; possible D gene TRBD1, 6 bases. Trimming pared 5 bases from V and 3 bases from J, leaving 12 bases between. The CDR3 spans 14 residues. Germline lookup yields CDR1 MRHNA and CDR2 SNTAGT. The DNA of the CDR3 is TGTGCCAGCAGTCCCACCGGACAGACAGATACGCAGTATTTT. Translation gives CASSPTGQTDTQYF.

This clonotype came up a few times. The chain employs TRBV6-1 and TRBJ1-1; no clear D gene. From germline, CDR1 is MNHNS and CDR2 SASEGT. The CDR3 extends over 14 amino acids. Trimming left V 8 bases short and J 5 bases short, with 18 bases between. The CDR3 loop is CASSMVGVGTEAFF. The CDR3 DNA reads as TGTGCCAGCTCCATGGTTGGGGTTGGAACTGAAGCTTTCTTT.

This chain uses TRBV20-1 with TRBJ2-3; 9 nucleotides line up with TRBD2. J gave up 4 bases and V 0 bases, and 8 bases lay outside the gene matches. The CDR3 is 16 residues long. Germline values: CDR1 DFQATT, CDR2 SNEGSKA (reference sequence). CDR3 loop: CSAREAGAGGSDTQYF. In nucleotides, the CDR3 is TGCAGTGCTAGAGAGGCAGGCGCGGGAGGGTCAGATACGCAGTATTTT.

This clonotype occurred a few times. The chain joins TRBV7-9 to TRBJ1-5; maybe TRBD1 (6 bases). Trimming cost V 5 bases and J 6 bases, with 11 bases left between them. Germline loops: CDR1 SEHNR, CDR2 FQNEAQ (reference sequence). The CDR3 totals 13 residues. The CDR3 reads CASSPQGFQPQHF. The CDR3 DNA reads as TGTGCCAGCAGCCCACAGGGTTTTCAGCCCCAGCATTTT.

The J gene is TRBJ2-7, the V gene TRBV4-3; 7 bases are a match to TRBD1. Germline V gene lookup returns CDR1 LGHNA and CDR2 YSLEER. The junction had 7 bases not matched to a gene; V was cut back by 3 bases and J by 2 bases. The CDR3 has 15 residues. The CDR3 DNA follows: TGCGCCAGCAGCCAGCAGGTGACAGGGCCCTACGAGCAGTACTTC. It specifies CASSQQVTGPYEQYF.

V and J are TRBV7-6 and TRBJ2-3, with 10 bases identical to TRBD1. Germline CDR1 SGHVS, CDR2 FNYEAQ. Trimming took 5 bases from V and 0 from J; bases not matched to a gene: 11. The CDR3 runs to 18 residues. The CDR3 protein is CASSPGTGVQTSTDTQYF. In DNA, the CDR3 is TGTGCCAGCAGCCCGGGGACAGGGGTTCAGACTAGCACAGATACGCAGTATTTT.

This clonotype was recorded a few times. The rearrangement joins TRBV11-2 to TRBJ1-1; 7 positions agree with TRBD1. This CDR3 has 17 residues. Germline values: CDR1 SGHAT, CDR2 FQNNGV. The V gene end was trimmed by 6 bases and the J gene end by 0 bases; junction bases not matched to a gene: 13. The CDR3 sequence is CASRSGDRRLMNTEAFF. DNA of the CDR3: TGTGCCAGCAGATCCGGGGACAGAAGGCTTATGAACACTGAAGCTTTCTTT. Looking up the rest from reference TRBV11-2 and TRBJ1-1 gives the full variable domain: EAGVAQSPRYKIIEKRQSVAFWCNPISGHATLYWYQQILGQGPKLLIQFQNNGVVDDSQLPKDRFSAERLKGVDSTLKIQPAKLEDSAVYLCASRSGDRRLMNTEAFFGQGTRLTVV.